This TCR beta chain was recovered during a study of human T cells and chemical hapten exposure. For the study at large: The upper back received 0.01% DPC by patch testing, with results read at 6 days. Notes on the study in general: Positively correlated with patch test score were the counts of PT1 expanded TCRs. Expanded TCR sets contained significantly more large CDR3 similarity clusters than controls.

Concerning this clonotype itself: Its target is not known.

TCRdb independently ran MiXCR on the RACE reads; one entry per CDR3 protein. The repertoire has about 380,000 distinct CDR3 sequences, about 4.8% of them found once; the top ten carry over 2%. The CDR3 covers 15 residues. Per the germline V gene, CDR1 is SGHAT and CDR2 is FQNNGV. V was cut by 5 bases and J by 2 bases, with 14 bases left in between. As for time point: patch test 1, 2 weeks after DPC sensitization. The treatment is: therapeutic diphenylcyclopropenone sensitization with weekly scalp DPC. The origin of this receptor is a woman in her forties or fifties with alopecia areata. Some clones in this sample may be carry-over from other donors' samples. The starting material was whole blood, obtained in connection with sensitization to the hapten diphenylcyclopropenone (DPC). This chain joins TRBV11-2 and TRBJ2-3, with a tentative D call TRBD2 (6 bases). The CDR3 here is CASSPRGGVTDTQYF. The CDR3 region has the DNA TGTGCCAGCAGCCCCCGGGGAGGAGTCACAGATACGCAGTATTTT.